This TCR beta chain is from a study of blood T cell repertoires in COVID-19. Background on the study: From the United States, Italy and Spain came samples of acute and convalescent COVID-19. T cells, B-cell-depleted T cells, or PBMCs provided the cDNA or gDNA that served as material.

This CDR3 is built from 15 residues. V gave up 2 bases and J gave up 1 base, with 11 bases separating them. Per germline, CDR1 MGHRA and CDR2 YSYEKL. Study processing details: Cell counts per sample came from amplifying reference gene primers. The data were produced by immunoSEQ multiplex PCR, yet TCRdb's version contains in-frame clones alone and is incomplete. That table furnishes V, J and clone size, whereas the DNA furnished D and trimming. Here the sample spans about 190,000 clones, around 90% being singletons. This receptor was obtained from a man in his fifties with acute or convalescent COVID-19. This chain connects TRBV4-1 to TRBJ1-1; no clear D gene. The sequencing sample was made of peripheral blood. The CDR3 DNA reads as TGCGCCAGCAGCCAAAAAGGAGTCCCGAACACTGAAGCTTTCTTT. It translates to CASSQKGVPNTEAFF.